Listed below are T cell receptor beta chains from one sample, sequenced in a study of blood T cell repertoires in COVID-19. Profiled with immunoSEQ multiplex PCR; TCRdb holds only in-frame clones, not every one. The table records roughly 120,000 clones, 85% to 90% of them present only once. The material sequenced was peripheral blood. Source of these receptors: an elderly woman with COVID-19, enrolled during active disease. CDR3s include the opening cysteine and the closing phenylalanine or tryptophan. The order of the fields is clone size, D gene, J gene, V gene, CDR3 protein, CDR3 DNA. D genes are given only for firm matches. Clone size is given for some rows only: seen once, a few or many times, or a class if the clone is expanded.

size: once; D: TRBD1; J: TRBJ1-2; V: TRBV7-2; CDR3: CASSTPDRGDYGYTF; DNA: TGTGCCAGCAGCACCCCGGACAGGGGAGACTATGGCTACACCTTC
size: .; D: .; J: TRBJ1-4; V: TRBV9; CDR3: CASSVGTGRSNEKLFF; DNA: TGTGCCAGCAGCGTTGGTACGGGAAGGTCTAATGAAAAACTGTTTTTT
size: once; D: TRBD1; J: TRBJ2-7; V: TRBV19; CDR3: CASSKGRDRTYEQYF; DNA: TGTGCCAGTAGTAAGGGCCGGGACAGGACCTACGAGCAGTACTTC
size: .; D: .; J: TRBJ1-1; V: TRBV6-2/TRBV6-3; CDR3: CASSYLAGSQGTEAFF; DNA: TGTGCCAGCAGTTATCTGGCAGGCTCTCAGGGCACTGAAGCTTTCTTT
size: .; D: .; J: TRBJ2-3; V: TRBV9; CDR3: CASRASGTGADTQYF; DNA: TGTGCCAGCAGAGCGTCGGGGACGGGAGCAGATACGCAGTATTTT
size: .; D: .; J: TRBJ2-7; V: TRBV19; CDR3: CASSTGTTRRIYEQYF; DNA: TGTGCCAGTAGTACAGGAACCACTAGGCGGATCTACGAGCAGTACTTC
size: .; D: TRBD1; J: TRBJ1-6; V: TRBV6-5; CDR3: CASRNRDRGLSPLHF; DNA: TGTGCCAGCAGAAACCGGGACAGGGGTCTCTCACCCCTCCACTTT
size: .; D: .; J: TRBJ2-1; V: TRBV27; CDR3: CASSPSVSYNEQFF; DNA: TGTGCCAGCAGCCCTAGCGTATCCTACAATGAGCAGTTCTTC
size: .; D: TRBD1; J: TRBJ2-1; V: TRBV9; CDR3: CASSPGQGNNEQFF; DNA: TGTGCCAGCAGTCCGGGACAGGGAAACAATGAGCAGTTCTTC
size: .; D: .; J: TRBJ1-3; V: TRBV6-5; CDR3: CASSPEAGRGNTIYF; DNA: TGTGCCAGCAGCCCCGAGGCGGGAAGAGGAAACACCATATATTTT
size: .; D: .; J: TRBJ1-2; V: TRBV11-1; CDR3: CASSWDLAGKGYTF; DNA: TGTGCCAGCAGCTGGGACTTAGCGGGAAAGGGCTACACCTTC
size: .; D: TRBD1; J: TRBJ2-1; V: TRBV6-6; CDR3: CASRSFGTGDNEQFF; DNA: TGTGCCAGCAGATCCTTCGGGACAGGGGACAATGAGCAGTTCTTC
size: few; D: .; J: TRBJ1-1; V: TRBV4-1; CDR3: CASSARREENTEAFF; DNA: TGCGCCAGCAGCGCCCGCAGGGAGGAGAACACTGAAGCTTTCTTT
size: once; D: .; J: TRBJ1-3; V: TRBV4-2; CDR3: CASSSLRPEDGHSGGNTIYF; DNA: TGTGCCAGCAGCTCACTACGGCCGGAGGACGGCCACTCGGGGGGAAACACCATATATTTT